These T cell receptor beta chains were read from a single sample in a study of blood T cells in healthy people across ages. Each CDR3 protein is one row after TCRdb ran MiXCR on the 5' RACE reads. The sample shows approximately 800,000 distinct CDR3 sequences, 62% of them seen only once. The sample taken for sequencing was blood. Receptors were obtained from a man aged 30 to 39 in good health. Both conserved end residues are part of each CDR3. A D gene is named only where the DNA matches it firmly. Clone size, where shown, is once, few, many, or a class for clones that have expanded.

clone_size: .
v_call: TRBV7-8
j_call: TRBJ2-3
d_call: TRBD2
cdr3_nt: TGTGCCAGCAGACCGGTCGGGGGGAAGACAGATATGCAGTATTTT
cdr3_aa: CASRPVGGKTDMQYF

clone_size: once
v_call: TRBV27
j_call: TRBJ1-6
d_call: .
cdr3_nt: TGTGCCAGCAGTTCGCGACGCGCCGATTCACCCCTCCACTTT
cdr3_aa: CASSSRRADSPLHF

clone_size: .
v_call: TRBV30
j_call: TRBJ1-2
d_call: .
cdr3_nt: TGTGCCTGGAGTGTAGAGGGCCACACCTATGGCTACACCTTC
cdr3_aa: CAWSVEGHTYGYTF

clone_size: .
v_call: TRBV18
j_call: TRBJ2-6
d_call: .
cdr3_nt: TGTGCCAGCTCACTCCAGACTCTCTCTGGGGCCAACGTCCTGACTTTC
cdr3_aa: CASSLQTLSGANVLTF

clone_size: .
v_call: TRBV7-2
j_call: TRBJ2-7
d_call: .
cdr3_nt: TGTGCCAGCAGCTTAGCTAGGGCGCGAGAGCAGTACTTC
cdr3_aa: CASSLARAREQYF

clone_size: .
v_call: TRBV12-3/TRBV12-4
j_call: TRBJ2-6
d_call: .
cdr3_nt: TGTGCCAGCAGTGAGGAAGCTGGGGCCAACGTCCTGACTTTC
cdr3_aa: CASSEEAGANVLTF

clone_size: .
v_call: TRBV28
j_call: TRBJ2-1
d_call: TRBD1
cdr3_nt: TGTGCCAGCAAACCGACAGGGATCAGCTCCTACAATGAGCAGTTCTTC
cdr3_aa: CASKPTGISSYNEQFF

clone_size: .
v_call: TRBV9
j_call: TRBJ2-4
d_call: .
cdr3_nt: TGTGCCAGCAGCGTAGTGTCTAACCTAGCCAAAAACATTCAGTACTTC
cdr3_aa: CASSVVSNLAKNIQYF

clone_size: .
v_call: TRBV7-2
j_call: TRBJ2-7
d_call: TRBD1
cdr3_nt: TGTGCCAGCAGTCCACAGACAGGGGTAGAAATCTTACGTGGAGCCTACGAGCAGTACTTC
cdr3_aa: CASSPQTGVEILRGAYEQYF

clone_size: .
v_call: TRBV20-1
j_call: TRBJ1-6
d_call: .
cdr3_nt: TGCAGTGCTAGAGAGCACTACGGTGTTGGTAATTCACCCCTCCACTTT
cdr3_aa: CSAREHYGVGNSPLHF

clone_size: few
v_call: TRBV29-1
j_call: TRBJ2-7
d_call: .
cdr3_nt: TGCAGCTCCACAGGCAGCTCCTACGAGCAGTACTTC
cdr3_aa: CSSTGSSYEQYF

clone_size: .
v_call: TRBV28
j_call: TRBJ2-5
d_call: .
cdr3_nt: TGTGCCAGCAGTTTAGTGGAGGGGAGGGAGACCCAGTACTTC
cdr3_aa: CASSLVEGRETQYF

clone_size: .
v_call: TRBV27
j_call: TRBJ2-3
d_call: TRBD2
cdr3_nt: TGTGCCAGCAGTCCACTAGCGTGGGTGGCAGATACGCAGTATTTT
cdr3_aa: CASSPLAWVADTQYF

clone_size: .
v_call: TRBV29-1
j_call: TRBJ1-2
d_call: TRBD1
cdr3_nt: TGCAGCGTTTACCAAAATACAGGGGGCGGCTACACCTTC
cdr3_aa: CSVYQNTGGGYTF

clone_size: once
v_call: TRBV20-1
j_call: TRBJ1-4
d_call: .
cdr3_nt: TGCAGTGCTAGAGGGCCAGGGGCGGGAAATGAAAAACTGTTTTTT
cdr3_aa: CSARGPGAGNEKLFF

clone_size: .
v_call: TRBV7-3
j_call: TRBJ2-1
d_call: .
cdr3_nt: TGTGCCAGCAGCTCACGGGACTCCAGCTCCTACAATGAGCAGTTCTTC
cdr3_aa: CASSSRDSSSYNEQFF

clone_size: .
v_call: TRBV29-1
j_call: TRBJ1-1
d_call: TRBD1
cdr3_nt: TGCAGCGTTGAAGATTGGATCAGGGGGCCGAACACTGAAGCTTTCTTT
cdr3_aa: CSVEDWIRGPNTEAFF

clone_size: .
v_call: TRBV27
j_call: TRBJ2-1
d_call: .
cdr3_nt: TGTGCCAGCAGTAGACGGGACTCCGAAAATGAGCAGTTCTTC
cdr3_aa: CASSRRDSENEQFF

clone_size: .
v_call: TRBV7-8
j_call: TRBJ2-3
d_call: TRBD1
cdr3_nt: TGTGCCAGCAGCCCCTCCCCCGGGACAGGGGCCACAGATACGCAGTATTTT
cdr3_aa: CASSPSPGTGATDTQYF

clone_size: once
v_call: TRBV20-1
j_call: TRBJ2-1
d_call: .
cdr3_nt: TGCAGTGCTAGAGAGGGCTCCTCCTACAATGAGCAGTTCTTC
cdr3_aa: CSAREGSSYNEQFF

clone_size: few
v_call: TRBV20-1
j_call: TRBJ2-1
d_call: .
cdr3_nt: TGCAGTGCGGGGACATCGATGACAACCTACAATGAGCAGTTCTTC
cdr3_aa: CSAGTSMTTYNEQFF

clone_size: .
v_call: TRBV21-1
j_call: TRBJ2-1
d_call: .
cdr3_nt: TGTGCCAGCAGCAAGAGTATTCTAGGGAGAGGGTACAATGAGCAGTTCTTC
cdr3_aa: CASSKSILGRGYNEQFF

clone_size: .
v_call: TRBV5-1
j_call: TRBJ2-1
d_call: TRBD2
cdr3_nt: TGCGCCAGCAGCTTGGCCGGGGGGGCTCAGTTCTTC
cdr3_aa: CASSLAGGAQFF

clone_size: .
v_call: TRBV20-1
j_call: TRBJ1-1
d_call: .
cdr3_nt: TGCAGTGCTGACCGAGAGAACACTGAAGCTTTCTTT
cdr3_aa: CSADRENTEAFF

clone_size: .
v_call: TRBV12-3/TRBV12-4
j_call: TRBJ2-7
d_call: .
cdr3_nt: TGTGCCAGCACTACTTGGGGTTTTAATGAGCAGTACTTC
cdr3_aa: CASTTWGFNEQYF

clone_size: .
v_call: TRBV6-2/TRBV6-3
j_call: TRBJ1-2
d_call: TRBD1
cdr3_nt: TGTGCCAGCAGATTACCGGGACAGGGGAACTATGGCTACACCTTC
cdr3_aa: CASRLPGQGNYGYTF

clone_size: .
v_call: TRBV11-2
j_call: TRBJ1-5
d_call: .
cdr3_nt: TGTGCCAGCAGCTTAGATCGGACCGTTCAATGGCCCCAGCATTTT
cdr3_aa: CASSLDRTVQWPQHF

clone_size: .
v_call: TRBV4-3
j_call: TRBJ2-3
d_call: TRBD2
cdr3_nt: TGCGCCAGCAGCCAATCTACATGGGTAGCGGGGGGGCCAGATACGCAGTATTTT
cdr3_aa: CASSQSTWVAGGPDTQYF

clone_size: .
v_call: TRBV6-2/TRBV6-3
j_call: TRBJ2-7
d_call: TRBD2
cdr3_nt: TGTGCCAGCAGTCACCCGATTACGGGGGGATCCTCCTACGAGCAGTACTTC
cdr3_aa: CASSHPITGGSSYEQYF

clone_size: once
v_call: TRBV7-2
j_call: TRBJ2-1
d_call: TRBD1
cdr3_nt: TGTGTCAGCAGCTTAGGGCAGGGGGTAGGCAATGAGCAGTTCTTC
cdr3_aa: CVSSLGQGVGNEQFF

clone_size: .
v_call: TRBV12-3/TRBV12-4
j_call: TRBJ2-7
d_call: .
cdr3_nt: TGTGCCAGCAGATCGCAGGGGAGGTACGAGCAGTACTTC
cdr3_aa: CASRSQGRYEQYF

clone_size: .
v_call: TRBV12-3/TRBV12-4
j_call: TRBJ1-4
d_call: .
cdr3_nt: TGTGCCAGCAGTACCGACTCGGTTGAAAAACTGTTTTTT
cdr3_aa: CASSTDSVEKLFF

clone_size: .
v_call: TRBV3-1
j_call: TRBJ2-4
d_call: .
cdr3_nt: TGTGCCAGCAGCCAGGGGTTAAACATTCAGTACTTC
cdr3_aa: CASSQGLNIQYF

clone_size: .
v_call: TRBV15
j_call: TRBJ2-5
d_call: .
cdr3_nt: TGTGCCACCAGCAGAGATGTCACCTACTGGGAGACCCAGTACTTC
cdr3_aa: CATSRDVTYWETQYF

clone_size: .
v_call: TRBV10-3
j_call: TRBJ2-7
d_call: TRBD1
cdr3_nt: TGTGCCATCAGTGAGAGGACAGGGGCCGAGCAGTACTTC
cdr3_aa: CAISERTGAEQYF

clone_size: few
v_call: TRBV4-3
j_call: TRBJ1-1
d_call: .
cdr3_nt: TGCGCCAGCAGCCAAGATCTGGCCACTTTGAACACTGAAGCTTTCTTT
cdr3_aa: CASSQDLATLNTEAFF

clone_size: .
v_call: TRBV5-1
j_call: TRBJ1-5
d_call: .
cdr3_nt: TGCGCCAGCAGCTTGGGGGGGGATTATGGCAATCAGCCCCAGCATTTT
cdr3_aa: CASSLGGDYGNQPQHF

clone_size: .
v_call: TRBV9
j_call: TRBJ2-1
d_call: TRBD2
cdr3_nt: TGTGCCAGCAGCACTAGCGGGGGGGCCGTCAATGAGCAGTTCTTC
cdr3_aa: CASSTSGGAVNEQFF

clone_size: .
v_call: TRBV6-5
j_call: TRBJ1-2
d_call: .
cdr3_nt: TGTGCCAGCAGTTACGGCGCCGGGACACAAGTCTATGGCTACACCTTC
cdr3_aa: CASSYGAGTQVYGYTF

clone_size: once
v_call: TRBV6-1
j_call: TRBJ1-1
d_call: .
cdr3_nt: TGTGCTACGCAGGGGTCGGGGACGGAAGCTTTCTTT
cdr3_aa: CATQGSGTEAFF